These 29 T cell receptor beta chains originate from one sample sequenced in a study of Ad26.COV2.S vaccination and SARS-CoV-2 variants. Clones were sequenced by immunoSEQ multiplex PCR, and TCRdb holds only the in-frame ones, with some missing. In the table there are about 680,000 clones, roughly 90% of which are singletons. The treatment was: some 19 received Ad26.COV2.S at low or high dose, single or two shots; several received placebo; per-sample allocation not given. Samples analyzed were those drawn on day 63 after the first vaccine or placebo injection. The sequenced sample was peripheral blood, obtained in a trial of Ad26.COV2.S vaccine versus placebo. These TCRs come from a person aged 18-65 years who received the Ad26.COV2.S COVID-19 vaccine or a placebo.

V and J are TRBV7-8 and TRBJ2-1, with D unresolved. The CDR3 has 16 residues. Looked up from germline, CDR1 is SGHVS and CDR2 is FQNEAQ. Deletions cut 5 bases from V and 0 bases from J, with 14 bases between. The chain's CDR3 is CASSPRRRSSYNEQFF. Written as DNA, the CDR3 is TGTGCCAGCAGCCCTAGAAGGCGTAGCTCCTACAATGAGCAGTTCTTC.

V and J are TRBV18 and TRBJ2-5; 8 bases are shared with TRBD2. Trimming took 3 bases from V and 4 from J; bases not matched to a gene: 7. CDR1 is KGHSH and CDR2 is LQKENI in the germline V gene. CDR3 length: 15 amino acids. In DNA, the CDR3 is TGTGCCAGCTCACCCCAACGGGGGGGCATAGAGACCCAGTACTTC. Translation: CASSPQRGGIETQYF.

The V call is TRBV6-2 or TRBV6-3, the J call TRBJ2-7; D gene uncertain. Trimming shortened V by 4 bases and J by 1 base, and 5 bases separated the two germline ends. The CDR3 length is 12 residues. CDR1 MNHEY and CDR2 SVGEGT come from the germline V gene. The CDR3, as DNA: TGTGCCAGCAGTTCTCAATCCTACGAGCAGTACTTC. Protein sequence: CASSSQSYEQYF.

The J gene is TRBJ2-5, the V gene TRBV13; the D gene is possibly TRBD2 (5 bases). Germline V gene data show CDR1 as PRHDT and CDR2 as FYEKMQ (reference sequence). The CDR3 sequence is 12 residues long. Trimming removed 5 bases at V and 1 base at J, with 5 bases between. The CDR3 region is CASSLAQETQYF. In DNA, the CDR3 is TGTGCCAGCAGCCTAGCCCAAGAGACCCAGTACTTC.

This clone was seen just once. DNA for the CDR3: TGTGCCAGCTCACCCGGGAGTGGACTTTGGGGGGATGAGCAGTTCTTC. Protein sequence: CASSPGSGLWGDEQFF. The J gene is TRBJ2-1, the V gene TRBV18, with TRBD2 as a possible D gene (6 bases). The length of the CDR3 is 16 residues. V lost 3 bases and J 8 bases, leaving 20 bases between the germline ends. CDR1 KGHSH and CDR2 LQKENI come from the germline V gene.

This clone was observed once. V is TRBV30 and J is TRBJ2-3; D is unclear. Trimming removed 3 bases from V and 2 bases from J, with 6 bases in between. The CDR3 length is 12 residues. The V gene's germline CDR1 is GTSNPN and CDR2 SVGIG (reference sequence). CDR3 DNA: TGTGCCTGGAGGGCGGACACAGATACGCAGTATTTT. Protein product: CAWRADTDTQYF. The full variable domain, completed using reference TRBV30 and TRBJ2-3, is SQTIHQWPATLVQPVGSPLSLECTVEGTSNPNLYWYRQAAGRGLQLLFYSVGIGQISSEVPQNLSASRPQDRQFILSSKKLLLSDSGFYLCAWRADTDTQYFGPGTRLTVL.

The J gene is TRBJ1-1, the V gene TRBV6-2 or TRBV6-3; 8 positions agree with TRBD1. V trimming: 5 bases; J trimming: 1 base; junction bases outside the gene matches: 6. The CDR3 spans 15 residues. CDR1 and CDR2 (germline): MNHEY, SVGEGT. The CDR3 here is CASSQQGTGNTEAFF. The CDR3 coding sequence is TGTGCCAGCAGTCAGCAGGGGACAGGGAACACTGAAGCTTTCTTT.

This chain joins TRBV4-3 and TRBJ2-2, with D unclear. The CDR3 is 13 residues long. CDR1 is LGHNA and CDR2 is YSLEER in the germline V gene. V was trimmed by 10 bases and J by 3 bases, leaving 12 bases between them. CDR3 sequence: CATRGPDTGELFF. The CDR3, as DNA: TGCGCCACGAGAGGACCGGACACCGGGGAGCTGTTTTTT.

This chain links TRBV3-1 (or the pseudogene TRBV3-2) with TRBJ2-7; TRBD1 is a possible D gene (5 bases). The CDR3 totals 14 residues. Between the trimmed V and J ends, which lost 6 bases and 9 bases, there was a span of 21 bases. Germline V gene data show CDR1 as LGHDT and CDR2 as YNNKEL (reference sequence). The CDR3 is CASRATIQATMQYF. CDR3 nucleotides: TGTGCCAGCAGAGCCACCATACAGGCCACGATGCAGTACTTC.

The gene calls are TRBV10-3 and TRBJ1-1, with no clear D. Between the trimmed V and J ends, which lost 4 bases and 5 bases, there was a span of 14 bases. Germline CDR1 ENHRY, CDR2 SYGVKD. The CDR3 is made up of 14 amino acids. The CDR3 sequence is CAISARGRGTEAFF. In nucleotides, the CDR3 is TGTGCCATCAGTGCCAGAGGGCGAGGAACTGAAGCTTTCTTT.

In this sample, this clone turned up once. In nucleotides, the CDR3 is TGTGCCTGGAGTACTCGGACAGGCACAGATACGCAGTATTTT. Protein product: CAWSTRTGTDTQYF. The chain recombines TRBV30 with TRBJ2-3; a weak D match, TRBD1 (6 bases). V lost 2 bases to trimming and J lost 1 base, with 10 bases between them. The CDR3 totals 14 residues. Germline V gene sequence: CDR1 GTSNPN, CDR2 SVGIG (reference sequence).

J is TRBJ2-7 and V is TRBV29-1, with 7 bases fitting TRBD1. Germline values: CDR1 SQVTM, CDR2 ANQGSEA. Germline trimming cut 7 bases from V and 0 bases from J; bases unmatched to any gene: 3. The CDR3 totals 12 residues. This chain's CDR3 is CSAQGHSYEQYF. The CDR3 DNA follows: TGCAGCGCACAGGGGCACTCCTACGAGCAGTACTTC.

The rearrangement joins TRBV29-1 to TRBJ2-3; maybe TRBD1 (5 bases). Germline V lookup: CDR1 SQVTM, CDR2 ANQGSEA. V was pared by 7 bases and J by 1 base, with 9 bases between. The CDR3 totals 12 residues. The CDR3 DNA sequence: TGCAGCGCTATCAGGGGCACAGATACGCAGTATTTT. Its protein is CSAIRGTDTQYF.

The V and J genes are TRBV7-9 and TRBJ1-2; the match to TRBD1 covers 11 bases. The CDR3 runs 13 residues. After removal of 5 bases from V and 6 bases from J, the junction contained 2 bases not matched to a gene. Germline V gives CDR1 SEHNR, CDR2 FQNEAQ (reference sequence). CDR3 sequence reads: CASSRTGGDGYTF. CDR3 bases: TGTGCCAGCAGCAGGACAGGGGGCGATGGCTACACCTTC.

The chain carries TRBV19 and TRBJ1-2; D is unclear. V lost 8 bases, J lost 2 bases, and 18 bases lay in between. From germline, CDR1 is LNHDA and CDR2 SQIVND (reference sequence). The CDR3 length is 15 residues. The CDR3 DNA is TGTGCCAGTCTACGGACGGAACTTCGAAACTATGGCTACACCTTC. Residues: CASLRTELRNYGYTF.

The V call is TRBV11-2, the J call TRBJ1-3; D gene unclear. V lost 4 bases and J lost 4, with 8 bases in between. CDR1 is SGHAT and CDR2 is FQNNGV in the germline V gene. This CDR3 spans 13 amino acids. This chain's CDR3 is CASSSHSGNTIYF. The CDR3 region has the DNA TGTGCCAGCAGCTCGCACTCGGGAAACACCATATATTTT. Supplemented by reference TRBV11-2 and TRBJ1-3, the full variable domain reads EAGVAQSPRYKIIEKRQSVAFWCNPISGHATLYWYQQILGQGPKLLIQFQNNGVVDDSQLPKDRFSAERLKGVDSTLKIQPAKLEDSAVYLCASSSHSGNTIYFGEGSWLTVV.

V is TRBV12-5 and J is TRBJ1-6; no reliable D call. The CDR3 spans 14 residues. The germline CDR1 and CDR2 sequences are LGHNT and FRNRAP. The V gene lost 4 bases and the J gene lost 7 bases, with 11 bases spanning the gap. In DNA, the CDR3 is TGTGCTAGTGGTTCCACGGGCCCCAATTCACCCCTCCACTTT. Translation gives CASGSTGPNSPLHF. Full variable domain (remainder filled in from reference TRBV12-5 and TRBJ1-6): DARVTQTPRHKVTEMGQEVTMRCQPILGHNTVFWYRQTMMQGLELLAYFRNRAPLDDSGMPKDRFSAEMPDATLATLKIQPSEPRDSAVYFCASGSTGPNSPLHFGNGTRLTVT.

V usage is TRBV2 and J usage is TRBJ2-5, with 12 positions matching TRBD1. The V and J ends lost 6 bases and 4 bases, in that order; junction bases with no gene match: 6. CDR3 size: 15 residues. Germline values: CDR1 SNHLY, CDR2 FYNNEI. The CDR3 coding sequence is TGTGCCAGCAGCGGGGACAGGGGGCATGGAGAGACCCAGTACTTC. Amino acid sequence: CASSGDRGHGETQYF.

This chain links TRBV2 with TRBJ1-4; TRBD1 matches 9 bases. This CDR3 contains 13 residues. Looked up from germline, CDR1 is SNHLY and CDR2 is FYNNEI. V dropped 7 bases and J dropped 5; count of bases not matched to a gene: 2. The CDR3 sequence: CASTGTGNEKLFF. CDR3 in DNA: TGTGCCAGCACCGGGACAGGGAATGAAAAACTGTTTTTT.

The gene calls are TRBV9 and TRBJ1-3; possible D gene TRBD1, 6 bases. V lost 10 bases, J lost 4 bases, and 18 bases lay in between. Germline assignment: CDR1 SGDLS and CDR2 YYNGEE. This CDR3 is built from 14 residues. The DNA of the CDR3 is TGTGCCTGTACGGCGGGGGCTAACGGAAACACCATATATTTT. Encoded protein: CACTAGANGNTIYF. Full variable domain (missing parts from reference TRBV9 and TRBJ1-3): DSGVTQTPKHLITATGQRVTLRCSPRSGDLSVYWYQQSLDQGLQFLIQYYNGEERAKGNILERFSAQQFPDLHSELNLSSLELGDSALYFCACTAGANGNTIYFGEGSWLTVV.

The gene calls are TRBV6-5 and TRBJ2-7; D perhaps matches TRBD2 (5 bases). This CDR3 comprises 15 residues. V was shortened by 6 bases and J by 2 bases, with 17 bases between the two germline ends. Per the germline V gene, CDR1 is MNHEY and CDR2 is SVGAGI. CDR3 protein: CASRYTRDFPYEQYF. CDR3 sequence (DNA): TGTGCCAGCAGATATACTAGGGATTTCCCCTACGAGCAGTACTTC.

Only one count was recorded for this clone. The CDR3 DNA sequence: TGTGCCAGCAGTTTAGCGGGAAAACTGTTTTTT. Translating gives CASSLAGKLFF. The chain links TRBV12-3 or TRBV12-4 to TRBJ1-4; D not certain. The ends were cut back, 0 bases at V and 10 bases at J, with 3 bases in the middle. The CDR3 contains 11 residues.

This clone was observed a single time. Other nucleotide sequences from this sample produce the same CDR3. The CDR3 DNA follows: TGCGCCAGCAGCCCCGGATCCCTGAACACTGAAGCTTTCTTT. It is translated as CASSPGSLNTEAFF. This rearrangement joins TRBV5-1 to TRBJ1-1; D is unresolved. The CDR3 spans 14 residues. The germline gives CDR1 SGHRS, CDR2 YFSETQ. V lost 4 bases to trimming and J lost 0 bases, with 10 bases between them.

The chain employs TRBV2 and TRBJ2-5; D might be TRBD1 or TRBD2, each matching 6 bases. The CDR3 loop spans 13 amino acids. Germline V lookup: CDR1 SNHLY, CDR2 FYNNEI. The germline V and J ends were trimmed by 4 bases and 4 bases, with 10 bases remaining between them. CDR3 nucleotides: TGTGCCAGCAGTGGACAGGAGGGAGAGACCCAGTACTTC. This encodes CASSGQEGETQYF.

The rearrangement uses TRBV7-2 and TRBJ2-7, with a weak D call TRBD1 (6 bases). The length of the CDR3 is 14 residues. Germline V gene lookup returns CDR1 SGHTA and CDR2 FQGNSA. The ends were cut back, 7 bases at V and 7 bases at J, with 20 bases in the middle. The chain's CDR3 is CASTSQQGQWEQYF. The CDR3 nucleotides read TGTGCCAGCACCTCTCAACAGGGTCAGTGGGAGCAGTACTTC.

The V call is TRBV7-6, the J call TRBJ2-5; D gene uncertain. In germline, CDR1 is SGHVS, CDR2 FNYEAQ. There are 12 residues in the CDR3. Trimming took 11 bases from V and 2 from J, leaving 12 bases between them. CDR3 sequence (DNA): TGTGCCTCCGCAAGGCAACAAGAGACCCAGTACTTC. Translated: CASARQQETQYF.

This chain links TRBV30 with TRBJ2-7; possibly TRBD1 for D (6 bases). The germline V gene encodes CDR1 GTSNPN and CDR2 SVGIG (reference sequence). CDR3 length: 12 amino acids. Trimming stripped 2 bases from V and 5 bases from J, with 10 bases between. CDR3 amino acids: CAWSQGNNEQYF. Here the CDR3 DNA reads TGTGCCTGGAGTCAGGGGAATAACGAGCAGTACTTC.

The genes are TRBV30 and TRBJ1-6, with D perhaps matching TRBD1 (5 bases). The CDR3 spans 12 residues. Trimming removed 4 bases from V and 6 bases from J, with 7 bases in between. Germline CDR1 and CDR2: GTSNPN and SVGIG (reference sequence). The CDR3 DNA is TGTGCCTGGACCAGGGTTAATTCACCCCTCCACTTT. Protein: CAWTRVNSPLHF. Based on the CDR3 plus reference TRBV30 and TRBJ1-6, the full variable domain is SQTIHQWPATLVQPVGSPLSLECTVEGTSNPNLYWYRQAAGRGLQLLFYSVGIGQISSEVPQNLSASRPQDRQFILSSKKLLLSDSGFYLCAWTRVNSPLHFGNGTRLTVT.

V usage is TRBV7-9 and J usage is TRBJ1-5; D is ambiguous. Germline lookup yields CDR1 SEHNR and CDR2 FQNEAQ (reference sequence). This CDR3 contains 15 residues. V dropped 1 base and J dropped 0 bases, with 7 bases sitting between them. For the CDR3, the DNA is TGTGCCAGCAGCTTAGTGGCTTATAGCAATCAGCCCCAGCATTTT. This translates into CASSLVAYSNQPQHF.